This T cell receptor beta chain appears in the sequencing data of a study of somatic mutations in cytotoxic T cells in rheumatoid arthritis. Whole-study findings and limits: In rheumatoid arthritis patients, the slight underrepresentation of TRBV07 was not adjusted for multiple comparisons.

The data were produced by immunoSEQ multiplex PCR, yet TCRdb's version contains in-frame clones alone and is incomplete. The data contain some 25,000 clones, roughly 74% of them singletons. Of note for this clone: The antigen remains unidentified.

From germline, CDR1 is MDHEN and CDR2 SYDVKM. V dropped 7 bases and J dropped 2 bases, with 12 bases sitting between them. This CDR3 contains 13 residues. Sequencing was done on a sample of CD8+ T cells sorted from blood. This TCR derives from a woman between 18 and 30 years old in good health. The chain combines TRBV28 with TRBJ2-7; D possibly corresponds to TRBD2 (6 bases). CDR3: CASIGRRAYEQYF. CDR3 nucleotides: TGTGCCAGCATCGGGAGAAGGGCCTACGAGCAGTACTTC.